This is a list of T cell receptor beta chains from one sample in a study of CD8+ T cells in alopecia areata. Assay: immunoSEQ multiplex PCR; the TCRdb copy retains only in-frame clones and omits some. The sample lists about 150,000 clones; 85% to 90% were seen once. The specimen was CD8+ T cells sorted from blood, collected at week 0. The origin of the receptors is a human donor with alopecia areata. The CDR3 runs from the conserved cysteine through the conserved F or W. Each record gives: D gene, V gene, clone size, J gene, CDR3 DNA, CDR3 protein. The D gene is left open where the match is weak. Not all rows give a size; the values are once, few, many and, for expanded clones, a class.

d_gene: NA; v_gene: TRBV5-4; abundance: NA; j_gene: TRBJ1-2; CDR3nt: TGTGCCAGCAGCGCCACCGCTGGCAGCGAGGATGGCTACACCTTC; CDR3aa: CASSATAGSEDGYTF
d_gene: NA; v_gene: TRBV29-1; abundance: NA; j_gene: TRBJ2-7; CDR3nt: TGCAGCGTTGAAGATCTGACCGGGGACCTTGGCTACGAGCAGTACTTC; CDR3aa: CSVEDLTGDLGYEQYF
d_gene: TRBD1; v_gene: TRBV28; abundance: NA; j_gene: TRBJ1-1; CDR3nt: TGTGCCAGCAGTTTCATGGGGACAGGGGCGAACACTGAAGCTTTCTTT; CDR3aa: CASSFMGTGANTEAFF
d_gene: NA; v_gene: TRBV6-5; abundance: NA; j_gene: TRBJ2-6; CDR3nt: TGTGCCAGCATGGAGGCTGGGGCCAACGTCCTGACTTTC; CDR3aa: CASMEAGANVLTF
d_gene: NA; v_gene: TRBV11-2; abundance: NA; j_gene: TRBJ2-2; CDR3nt: TGTGCCAGCAGCTTTGTGCCTGGGGAACAGGCCGGGGAGCTGTTTTTT; CDR3aa: CASSFVPGEQAGELFF
d_gene: NA; v_gene: TRBV4-1; abundance: NA; j_gene: TRBJ2-1; CDR3nt: TGCGCCAGCAGCCAAAAGAACAATGAGCAGTTCTTC; CDR3aa: CASSQKNNEQFF
d_gene: NA; v_gene: TRBV30; abundance: NA; j_gene: TRBJ2-3; CDR3nt: TGTGCCTGGAGTCAAGCAGATACGCAGTATTTT; CDR3aa: CAWSQADTQYF
d_gene: NA; v_gene: TRBV2; abundance: medium-sized; j_gene: TRBJ2-2; CDR3nt: TGTGCCAGCAGTGATGGCAGGGTGGCGCCCGGGGAGCTGTTTTTT; CDR3aa: CASSDGRVAPGELFF
d_gene: TRBD1; v_gene: TRBV4-1; abundance: once; j_gene: TRBJ2-7; CDR3nt: TGCGCCAGCAGCTCCCGGACAGGGGGCTTCTACGAGCAGTACTTC; CDR3aa: CASSSRTGGFYEQYF
d_gene: TRBD1; v_gene: TRBV27; abundance: once; j_gene: TRBJ1-1; CDR3nt: TGTGCCAGCAGCCAACCGGGACAGGGCCTCTTAGGTGAAGCTTTCTTT; CDR3aa: CASSQPGQGLLGEAFF
d_gene: NA; v_gene: TRBV6-5; abundance: NA; j_gene: TRBJ1-2; CDR3nt: TGTGCCAGCAGTTACGACACAGCTAACTATGGCTACACCTTC; CDR3aa: CASSYDTANYGYTF
d_gene: NA; v_gene: TRBV4-1; abundance: NA; j_gene: TRBJ1-5; CDR3nt: TGCGCCAGCAGCCCCTCCGGGACCCACGTTGGGCAGCCCCAGCATTTT; CDR3aa: CASSPSGTHVGQPQHF
d_gene: NA; v_gene: TRBV4-1; abundance: few; j_gene: TRBJ1-1; CDR3nt: TGCGCCAGCAGCCAAGAAGAGGAGAACACTGAAGCTTTCTTT; CDR3aa: CASSQEEENTEAFF